Listed below are T cell receptor beta chains from one sample, sequenced in a study of shared clonotypes between healthy human individuals. Clones were read by immunoSEQ multiplex PCR, and TCRdb kept only the in-frame ones, dropping some. The repertoire holds roughly 640,000 clones, with around 72% as singletons. Material for sequencing was memory CD4+ T cells sorted from blood. These receptors were obtained from a woman in her 30s in good health. The CDR3 runs from the conserved cysteine through the conserved F or W. D genes are given only for firm matches. Size tells how often a clone was seen (once, few, many) or the class of an expanded clone, and some rows leave it out.

TRBV7-2	.	once	TRBJ2-3	TGTGCCAGCAGCTTTACTGGTTTCACAGATACGCAGTATTTT	CASSFTGFTDTQYF
TRBV30	.	.	TRBJ2-2	TGTGCCTGGAGTGTACTTGGGCTCGGGGAGCTGTTTTTT	CAWSVLGLGELFF
TRBV7-6	.	.	TRBJ2-2	TGTGCCAGCAGCTTCAGGGATCCCGGGGAGCTGTTTTTT	CASSFRDPGELFF
TRBV19	TRBD1	many	TRBJ2-7	TGTGCCAGTAGTAGAATACCGGCGCTGGACAGGGGGCGTAACTACGAGCAGTACTTC	CASSRIPALDRGRNYEQYF
TRBV6-1	.	once	TRBJ1-5	TGTGCCAGCAGAGCCGACAGGAGGAATCAGCCCCAGCATTTT	CASRADRRNQPQHF
TRBV5-1	.	.	TRBJ2-2	TGCGCCAGCAGCCCGGTGGGGGTTCAATCCGGGGAGCTGTTTTTT	CASSPVGVQSGELFF
TRBV28	.	once	TRBJ1-5	TGTGCCAGCAGCAAAGCGGCCACGACTGGACAGCCCCAGCATTTT	CASSKAATTGQPQHF
TRBV2	TRBD1	.	TRBJ2-5	TGTGCCAGCAAATCGTGGACAGGGGAAGAGACCCAGTACTTC	CASKSWTGEETQYF
TRBV11-2	TRBD1	few	TRBJ2-1	TGTGCCAGCAGCTCGGGACAGGGATACAATGAGCAGTTCTTC	CASSSGQGYNEQFF
TRBV5-1	.	.	TRBJ2-6	TGCGCCAGCAGCTTGGACGGGGCCCCGATATCTGGGGCCAACGTCCTGACTTTC	CASSLDGAPISGANVLTF
TRBV10-2	TRBD2	once	TRBJ2-7	TGCGCCAGCAGTGAGCCCGGGACTAACAACGAGCAGTACTTC	CASSEPGTNNEQYF
TRBV6-4	.	.	TRBJ2-5	TGTGCCAGCAGTGAGAGAGCTCTGGAGACCCAGTACTTC	CASSERALETQYF
TRBV4-1	.	.	TRBJ2-3	TGCGCCAGCAGCCAAGATCCCCCGACAGCTAGCACAGATACGCAGTATTTT	CASSQDPPTASTDTQYF
TRBV19	TRBD2	.	TRBJ2-3	TGTGCCAGTAGTTACGGGACTAGCGGAACAGATACGCAGTATTTT	CASSYGTSGTDTQYF
TRBV5-4	.	.	TRBJ1-3	TGTGCCAGCAGCTTGGTGGGGAACGGAAACACCATATATTTT	CASSLVGNGNTIYF
TRBV7-2	.	.	TRBJ1-2	TGTGCCAGCAGCCAGACAGGTCCCTATGGCTACACCTTC	CASSQTGPYGYTF
TRBV29-1	.	.	TRBJ1-3	TGCAGCGTTGGCGAGCTAGGAGCTGGAAACACCATATATTTT	CSVGELGAGNTIYF
TRBV7-3	.	.	TRBJ2-1	TGTGCCAGCAGCTTAACACAGTCCCTGAATGAGCAGTTCTTC	CASSLTQSLNEQFF
TRBV5-1	.	.	TRBJ1-2	TGCGCCAGCAGCTTGCAGAGCGATGGCTACACCTTC	CASSLQSDGYTF
TRBV6-5	TRBD1	few	TRBJ2-1	TGTGCCAGCAGGACAGACAGGGTCGGGTACAATGAGCAGTTCTTC	CASRTDRVGYNEQFF
TRBV4-2	TRBD1	.	TRBJ1-2	TGTGCCAGCAGCCAAGGGGACAGGGGCTATGGCTACACCTTC	CASSQGDRGYGYTF
TRBV28	.	.	TRBJ2-1	TGTGCCAGCAGTTTAAGCGGAGCCCGGCATGAGCAGTTCTTC	CASSLSGARHEQFF
TRBV11-3	.	.	TRBJ1-3	TGTGCCAGCAGCCAGCAGAACGGAAACACCATATATTTT	CASSQQNGNTIYF
TRBV27	TRBD2	once	TRBJ2-1	TGTGCCAGCAGTTTAGCTACTAGCGGGAGACGCGATGAGCAGTTCTTC	CASSLATSGRRDEQFF
TRBV11-2	.	.	TRBJ1-1	TGTGCCAGCAGCTTAGAGCCGACCGGTGAAGCTTTCTTT	CASSLEPTGEAFF
TRBV27	TRBD1	.	TRBJ1-4	TGTGCCAGCAGCCGACGAACAGGGGACAACCGTGAAAAACTGTTTTTT	CASSRRTGDNREKLFF
TRBV10-3	.	many	TRBJ1-6	TGTGCCATCAGTGTTGATAATTCACCCCTCCACTTT	CAISVDNSPLHF
TRBV5-6	.	.	TRBJ1-1	TGTGCCAGCACCAGGGACCTTGAAGCTTTCTTT	CASTRDLEAFF
TRBV18	.	.	TRBJ1-1	TGTGCCAGCTCACCACCAGGAGGGTCGAACACTGAAGCTTTCTTT	CASSPPGGSNTEAFF
TRBV21-1	.	.	TRBJ2-1	TGTGCCAGCAACACTAGCGGGAGAACCCACAATGAGCAGTTCTTC	CASNTSGRTHNEQFF
TRBV18	.	.	TRBJ2-5	TGTGCCAGCTCACCACCGCAGGTTATGGAGACCCAGTACTTC	CASSPPQVMETQYF
TRBV5-1	.	few	TRBJ2-7	TGCGCCAGCAGCGCGGGACCAGACAATAACTACGAGCAGTACTTC	CASSAGPDNNYEQYF
TRBV5-8	.	.	TRBJ2-6	TGTGCCAGCAGCGATCGGGGTTTCGGGGCCAACGTCCTGACTTTC	CASSDRGFGANVLTF
TRBV7-2	.	.	TRBJ2-3	TGTGCCAGCAGTTCACCCCGATGGCCCCTCCCAGATACGCAGTATTTT	CASSSPRWPLPDTQYF
TRBV2	TRBD1	.	TRBJ1-2	TGTGCCAGCAGTATCTTCCGGGACAGGGACTATGGCTACACCTTC	CASSIFRDRDYGYTF
TRBV28	.	few	TRBJ2-7	TGTGCCAGCAGTTTCCACCTAGCCACGACCTCCTACGAGCAGTACTTC	CASSFHLATTSYEQYF
TRBV27	.	.	TRBJ1-1	TGTGCCAGCAGTTTCCGGGGTGGCACTGAAGCTTTCTTT	CASSFRGGTEAFF
TRBV10-1	.	once	TRBJ2-7	TGCGCCGTATACGAGCAGTACTTC	CAVYEQYF
TRBV6-4	.	.	TRBJ2-1	TGTGCCAGCAGTGAATTTTCGACACCTCAATACAATGAGCAGTTCTTC	CASSEFSTPQYNEQFF